The TCR beta chain described here comes from a study of blood T cells in healthy people across ages. This CDR3 region has 15 residues. Germline lookup yields CDR1 MNHEY and CDR2 SMNVEV (reference sequence). Deletions cut 4 bases from V and 2 bases from J, with 13 bases between. A second PCR of 7 to 11 cycles used a sample-barcoded 5' primer and a J-beta primer mix. Every cDNA molecule bore a tag from a template-switch adaptor containing 12 random nucleotides. Each sample yielded at least 3 million CDR3-containing paired-end reads. TCRdb re-analysed the 5' RACE reads in MiXCR, keeping a single row per CDR3 protein. The table lists about 1,600,000 distinct CDR3 sequences, around 39% of them singletons. No fewer than 7 million PBMCs went into each sample.

This chain connects TRBV27 to TRBJ2-3; D unresolved. The TCR sequence derives from a woman aged 18 to 35 in good health. The sequenced sample was blood. The CDR3 region is CASSSLGEYTDTQYF. In nucleotides, the CDR3 is TGTGCCAGCAGTTCGTTGGGCGAGTACACAGATACGCAGTATTTT.